A selection of T cell receptor beta chains follows, all from one sample in a study of blood T cell repertoires in COVID-19. Sequenced by immunoSEQ multiplex PCR; TCRdb stores in-frame clones only, minus some. The table records 300,000 to 450,000 clones, roughly 85% of them present only once. Input material: peripheral blood. The receptors were sampled from a woman aged 18-29 years with acute or convalescent COVID-19. The CDR3 runs from the conserved cysteine through the conserved F or W. Fields, in order: clone size, J gene, V gene, D gene, CDR3 protein, CDR3 DNA. The D gene is left open where the match is weak. Not every row has a clone size; where given, it reads once, few, many or a size class.

>.|TRBJ1-1|TRBV5-1|TRBD1
CASSYGQGRSEDNTEAFF
TGCGCCAGCAGCTACGGACAGGGGAGATCGGAAGATAACACTGAAGCTTTCTTT
>.|TRBJ1-3|TRBV19|.
CASSITTGLSGNTIYF
TGTGCCAGTAGTATAACGACAGGTCTCTCTGGAAACACCATATATTTT
>.|TRBJ2-2|TRBV4-1|TRBD2
CASSQGQGGLAGVPGELFF
TGCGCCAGCAGCCAAGGTCAAGGGGGACTAGCGGGAGTTCCCGGGGAGCTGTTTTTT
>.|TRBJ2-2|TRBV7-8|.
CASSRTSRSNTGELFF
TGTGCCAGCAGTCGCACTAGCAGATCGAACACCGGGGAGCTGTTTTTT
>once|TRBJ1-3|TRBV11-2|.
CASSSPGKGNTIYF
TGTGCCAGCAGCTCCCCAGGGAAAGGAAACACCATATATTTT
>.|TRBJ1-2|TRBV5-1|.
CASSPGTSGYTF
TGCGCCAGCAGCCCTGGGACTTCTGGCTACACCTTC
>once|TRBJ2-1|TRBV9|.
CASSPVANEQFF
TGTGCCAGCAGCCCGGTTGCGAATGAGCAGTTCTTC
>.|TRBJ2-7|TRBV28|TRBD1
CASSLSQGSSTEQYF
TGTGCCAGCAGTCTATCACAGGGGAGTAGCACCGAGCAGTACTTC
>.|TRBJ2-3|TRBV13|TRBD2
CASSFKRGGSTDTQYF
TGTGCCAGCAGCTTCAAGCGGGGGGGCTCCACAGATACGCAGTATTTT
>.|TRBJ1-2|TRBV6-1|.
CASSEGVTGLYGYTF
TGTGCCAGCAGTGAAGGAGTGACAGGACTCTATGGCTACACCTTC
>.|TRBJ2-5|TRBV5-1|.
CASSQVQTADRLETQYF
TGCGCCAGCAGCCAAGTTCAAACGGCCGACAGACTAGAGACCCAGTACTTC
>once|TRBJ2-4|TRBV28|TRBD2
CASSPMREGAKNIQYF
TGTGCCAGCAGTCCCATGCGGGAGGGAGCCAAAAACATTCAGTACTTC
>.|TRBJ2-1|TRBV6-6|TRBD2
CASSYVLAGANNEQFF
TGTGCCAGCAGTTATGTTTTAGCGGGGGCGAACAATGAGCAGTTCTTC
>.|TRBJ2-7|TRBV3-1/TRBV3-2|.
CASSSSPRGMFYEQYF
TGTGCCAGCAGCTCCTCCCCCCGGGGGATGTTTTACGAGCAGTACTTC
>.|TRBJ2-7|TRBV7-9|.
CASSPSEVYEQYF
TGTGCCAGCAGCCCCAGTGAGGTCTACGAGCAGTACTTC
>.|TRBJ1-5|TRBV2|TRBD1
CATGQGGSNQPQHF
TGTGCCACTGGACAGGGGGGAAGCAATCAGCCCCAGCATTTT
>.|TRBJ1-2|TRBV3-1/TRBV3-2|.
CASSHRGDYGYTF
TGTGCCAGCAGCCACAGGGGAGACTATGGCTACACCTTC
>.|TRBJ2-1|TRBV7-9|TRBD1
CASSSQGYEQFF
TGTGCCAGCAGCTCACAGGGGTACGAGCAGTTCTTC
>.|TRBJ1-1|TRBV25-1|.
CASSPRGAEAFF
TGTGCCAGCAGTCCCCGTGGGGCCGAAGCTTTCTTT
>.|TRBJ2-5|TRBV3-1/TRBV3-2|.
CASSQDGGTAEETQYF
TGTGCCAGCAGCCAAGACGGCGGTACCGCGGAAGAGACCCAGTACTTC
>once|TRBJ2-1|TRBV24-1|.
CATSDPRRLLPGEQFF
TGTGCCACCAGTGATCCTAGACGCTTACTCCCGGGGGAGCAGTTCTTC
>once|TRBJ1-6|TRBV25-1|.
CASSDPGQPNSPLHF
TGTGCCAGCAGTGACCCCGGACAGCCCAATTCACCCCTCCACTTT